Listed here are 2 T cell receptor beta chains from one sample, sequenced in a study of low-dose radiotherapy and immunotherapy resistance in tumors. First-strand cDNA used TRAV- and TRBV-specific primers, covering alpha and beta chains. For amplifying TCRs, the PCR ran for roughly 20 cycles with Phusion, which was used together with a constant-region primer and the adapter on the V primers. TCRdb passed the reads through MiXCR, listing each CDR3 protein once. This table has about 7,300 distinct CDR3 sequences, 70% to 85% appearing once. These receptors were obtained from a human donor with advanced metastatic prostate, ovarian, gallbladder or colorectal cancer (not recorded which). This table probably holds off-target reads from a library built for another chain.

CDR3: CASSLGVVGTSTEAFF. CDR3 DNA sequence: TGTGCCAGCAGCTTGGGGGTAGTCGGCACTAGCACTGAAGCTTTCTTT. This chain joins TRBV5-4 and TRBJ1-1, with D hard to call. From germline, CDR1 is SGHNT and CDR2 YYREEE (reference sequence). Trimming took 0 bases from V and 4 from J, leaving 16 bases between them. CDR3 length equals 16 residues.

This clonotype was recorded a few times. The chain joins TRBV6-1 to TRBJ1-1; tentatively, D is TRBD1 (6 bases). CDR3 length: 15 amino acids. Germline loops: CDR1 MNHNS, CDR2 SASEGT. Trimming removed 2 bases at V and 1 base at J, with 11 bases between. In nucleotides, the CDR3 is TGTGCCAGCAGTGAATTGGGGGGGCCGAACACTGAAGCTTTCTTT. This codes for CASSELGGPNTEAFF.